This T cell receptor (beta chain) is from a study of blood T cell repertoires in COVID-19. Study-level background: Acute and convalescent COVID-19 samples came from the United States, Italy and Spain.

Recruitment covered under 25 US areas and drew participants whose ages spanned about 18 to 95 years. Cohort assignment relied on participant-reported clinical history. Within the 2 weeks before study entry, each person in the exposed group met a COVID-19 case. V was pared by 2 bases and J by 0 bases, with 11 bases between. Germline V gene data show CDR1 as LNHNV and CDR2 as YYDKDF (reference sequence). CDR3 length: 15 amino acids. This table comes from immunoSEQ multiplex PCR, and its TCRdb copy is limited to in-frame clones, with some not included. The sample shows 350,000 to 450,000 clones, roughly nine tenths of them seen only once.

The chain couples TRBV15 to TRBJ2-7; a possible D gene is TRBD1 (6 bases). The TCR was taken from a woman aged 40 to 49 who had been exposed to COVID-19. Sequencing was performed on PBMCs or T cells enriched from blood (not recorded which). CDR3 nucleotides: TGTGCCACCAGCAGAATCCGGGACAACTCCTACGAGCAGTACTTC. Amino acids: CATSRIRDNSYEQYF.